Following are 8 T cell receptor beta chains from one sample sequenced in a study of shared clonotypes between healthy human individuals. Profiling relied on immunoSEQ multiplex PCR, and the TCRdb table lists in-frame clones only, not all of them. The table includes a few million clones, 90% to 95% detected once. Sequencing was carried out using naive CD4+ T cells sorted from blood. Subset described: CD45RA+ positively selected. Receptor source: a man younger than 30 in good health.

This sequence joins TRBV5-6 and TRBJ2-7; 12 bases are shared with TRBD2. Germline V gene lookup returns CDR1 SGHDT and CDR2 YYEEEE. The CDR3 runs 14 residues. V lost 7 bases and J lost 1; bases outside the gene matches: 3. The DNA for the CDR3 is TGTGCCAGCTGCCTAGCGGGAGGGTCCTACGAGCAGTACTTC. It yields the protein CASCLAGGSYEQYF.

This clone showed up just once. V gene TRBV28 combines with J gene TRBJ2-5; perhaps TRBD1 as D (6 bases). The V gene lost 4 bases and the J gene lost 5 bases, with 14 bases spanning the gap. Germline CDR1 reads MDHEN; CDR2 reads SYDVKM. This CDR3 comprises 14 residues. The CDR3 DNA is TGTGCCAGCAGTTCACTACAGGGAACGGAGACCCAGTACTTC. Translated: CASSSLQGTETQYF.

The genes are TRBV7-6 and TRBJ1-2; D is uncertain. V was shortened by 5 bases and J by 4 bases, with 14 bases between the two germline ends. The CDR3 extends over 14 amino acids. Germline V gene sequence: CDR1 SGHVS, CDR2 FNYEAQ. The CDR3 bases are TGTGCCAGCAGCATGACCGATTCGGGCTATGGCTACACCTTC. As protein: CASSMTDSGYGYTF.

The rearrangement joins TRBV25-1 to TRBJ2-1; D unclear. The CDR3 is 15 amino acids. The V end was cut by 7 bases, the J end by 6 bases, with 19 bases between. CDR1 MGHDK and CDR2 SYGVNS come from the germline V gene. In DNA form, the CDR3 reads TGTGCCAGCACCCCAGTAGGGCTTTATGCCAATGAGCAGTTCTTC. This codes for CASTPVGLYANEQFF.

This clone was counted a single time. The V and J genes are TRBV6-4 and TRBJ2-2, with a tentative D call TRBD1 (5 bases). Between the trimmed V and J ends, which lost 5 bases and 4 bases, there was a span of 11 bases. CDR3 size: 14 residues. CDR1 is MRHNA and CDR2 is SNTAGT in the germline V gene. CDR3 protein: CASSKQELTGELFF. Here the CDR3 DNA reads TGTGCCAGCAGTAAACAGGAGCTCACCGGGGAGCTGTTTTTT.

V is TRBV6-5 and J is TRBJ2-3; D gene ambiguous. Deletions cut 0 bases from V and 5 bases from J, with 12 bases between. The CDR3 contains 15 residues. The germline V gene has CDR1 MNHEY and CDR2 SVGAGI. The CDR3: CASSYSYGGGDTQYF. CDR3 nucleotide sequence: TGTGCCAGCAGTTACTCGTACGGTGGCGGAGATACGCAGTATTTT.

The J gene is TRBJ2-7, the V gene TRBV18; TRBD1 agrees at 8 bases. This CDR3 region has 12 residues. J was trimmed by 5 bases and V by 7 bases; bases with no gene match: 4. Germline V lookup: CDR1 KGHSH, CDR2 LQKENI. DNA for the CDR3: TGTGCCAGCTACCAGACAGGGGACGAGCAGTACTTC. Residues: CASYQTGDEQYF.

V is TRBV21-1 and J is TRBJ2-7. TRBV21-1 is tagged as a pseudogene. This CDR3 is built from 15 residues. This CDR3 reads CASSKGDRISYEQYF. CDR3 in DNA: TGTGCCAGCAGCAAAGGAGACCGGATATCCTACGAGCAGTACTTC.